This T cell receptor beta chain was identified in a study of liver allograft versus peripheral blood T cells. As for the study in general: Graft-liver T cell receptor repertoires were compared against recipient peripheral blood repertoires. Study-wide results and caveats: Liver allograft repertoires of T cell receptors reportedly diverged from peripheral blood repertoires.

The CDR3 contains 14 residues. With 8 bases clipped from V and 9 bases from J, the junction kept 11 bases outside the gene matches. Germline-derived CDR1 and CDR2 are MNHEY and SMNVEV (reference sequence). This clonotype was found once. Its specificity is not known. A much larger clone sits a single nucleotide away, making a read error possible. TCRdb re-called the reads through MiXCR, storing one row per CDR3 protein. Among 9,000 or so distinct CDR3 sequences listed, approximately 26% were seen once. J is TRBJ2-3 and V is TRBV27; 10 positions match TRBD2. The sequence was obtained from a human patient who had a liver transplant. The T cells may partly be graft donor cells. CDR3 bases: TGTGCCAGCCAAAAGCGGGAGGGGGGTAGGACGCAGTATTTT. The encoded protein is CASQKREGGRTQYF.